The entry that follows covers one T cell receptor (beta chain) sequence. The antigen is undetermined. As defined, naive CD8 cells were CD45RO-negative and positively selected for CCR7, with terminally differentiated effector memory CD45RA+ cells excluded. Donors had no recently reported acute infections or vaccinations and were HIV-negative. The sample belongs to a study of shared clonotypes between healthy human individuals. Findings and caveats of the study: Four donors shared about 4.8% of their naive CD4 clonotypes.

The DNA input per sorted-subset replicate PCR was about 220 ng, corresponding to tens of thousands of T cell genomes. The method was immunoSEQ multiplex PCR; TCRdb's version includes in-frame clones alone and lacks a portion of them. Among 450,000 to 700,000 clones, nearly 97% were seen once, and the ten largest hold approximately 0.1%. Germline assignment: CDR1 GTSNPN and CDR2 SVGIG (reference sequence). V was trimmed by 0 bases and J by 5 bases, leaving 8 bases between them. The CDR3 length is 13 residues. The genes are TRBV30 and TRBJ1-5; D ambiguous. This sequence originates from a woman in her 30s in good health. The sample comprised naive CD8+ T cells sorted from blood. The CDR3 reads CAWSVLGDQPQHF. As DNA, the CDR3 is TGTGCCTGGAGTGTACTGGGAGATCAGCCCCAGCATTTT.